This TCR beta chain was documented in a study of liver allograft versus peripheral blood T cells. Study-wide context: T cell receptor repertoires in transplanted livers were compared with those in recipients' peripheral blood.

CDR3 length: 12 amino acids. Germline V gene lookup returns CDR1 MNHEY and CDR2 SMNVEV (reference sequence). V was clipped by 9 bases and J by 1 base, with 7 bases between them. TCRdb fed the reads into MiXCR, producing one record per CDR3 protein. This table holds 8,000 to 10,000 distinct CDR3 sequences, 20% found once. Many counts were recorded for this clonotype. Its antigen remains unidentified. Overall study results and limits: According to reports, the T cell receptor repertoires inside liver allografts differed from those in peripheral blood.

The chain is built from TRBV27 and TRBJ1-5; D not resolved. This TCR derives from a human patient who had a liver transplant. A subset of T cells may come from the graft donor. In nucleotides, the CDR3 is TGTGCCAGGCGAGGGAGCAATCAGCCCCAGCATTTT. Translated, it gives CARRGSNQPQHF.